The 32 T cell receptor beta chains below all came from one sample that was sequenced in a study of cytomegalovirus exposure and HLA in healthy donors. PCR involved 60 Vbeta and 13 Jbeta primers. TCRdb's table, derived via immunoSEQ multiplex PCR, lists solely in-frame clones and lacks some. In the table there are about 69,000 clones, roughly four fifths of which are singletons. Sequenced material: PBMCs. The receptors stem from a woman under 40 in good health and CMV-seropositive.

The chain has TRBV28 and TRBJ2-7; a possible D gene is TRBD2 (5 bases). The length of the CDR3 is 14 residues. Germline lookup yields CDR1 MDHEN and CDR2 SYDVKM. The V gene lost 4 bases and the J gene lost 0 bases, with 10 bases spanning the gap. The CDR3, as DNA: TGTGCCAGCAGTTGGGTAGCGAGCTCCTACGAGCAGTACTTC. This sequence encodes CASSWVASSYEQYF.

This CDR3 is CASSFETSGSYNEQFF. CDR3 coding DNA: TGTGCCAGCAGCTTCGAGACTAGCGGGAGCTACAATGAGCAGTTCTTC. The V and J genes are TRBV7-9 and TRBJ2-1, with TRBD2 matching 12 bases. This CDR3 comprises 16 residues. Germline-derived CDR1 and CDR2 are SEHNR and FQNEAQ (reference sequence). J lost 3 bases, V lost 3 bases, and 3 bases had no gene match.

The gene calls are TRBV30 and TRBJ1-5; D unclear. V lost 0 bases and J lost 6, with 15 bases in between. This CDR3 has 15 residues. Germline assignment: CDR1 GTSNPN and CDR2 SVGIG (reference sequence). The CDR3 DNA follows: TGTGCCTGGAGTGTACTCGGGGTATTGGGTCAGCCCCAGCATTTT. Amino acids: CAWSVLGVLGQPQHF.

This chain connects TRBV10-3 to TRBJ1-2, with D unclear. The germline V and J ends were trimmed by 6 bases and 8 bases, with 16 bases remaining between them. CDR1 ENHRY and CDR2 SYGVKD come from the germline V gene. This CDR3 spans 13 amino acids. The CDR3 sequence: CAISGSYVRGYTF. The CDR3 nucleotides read TGTGCCATCAGCGGCTCCTACGTGAGGGGCTACACCTTC.

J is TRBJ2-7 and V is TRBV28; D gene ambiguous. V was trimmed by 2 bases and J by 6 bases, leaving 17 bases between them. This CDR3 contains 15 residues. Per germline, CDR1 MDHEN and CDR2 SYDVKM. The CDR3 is CASSLISLWPGEQYF. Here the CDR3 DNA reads TGTGCCAGCAGTTTAATTAGCCTATGGCCTGGCGAGCAGTACTTC.

CDR3 sequence reads: CAWSVGAETQYF. Written as DNA, the CDR3 is TGTGCCTGGAGTGTAGGAGCAGAGACCCAGTACTTC. The J gene is TRBJ2-5, the V gene TRBV30; D unclear. V lost 0 bases, J lost 4 bases, and 6 bases lay in between. Germline CDR1 and CDR2: GTSNPN and SVGIG (reference sequence). The CDR3 covers 12 residues.

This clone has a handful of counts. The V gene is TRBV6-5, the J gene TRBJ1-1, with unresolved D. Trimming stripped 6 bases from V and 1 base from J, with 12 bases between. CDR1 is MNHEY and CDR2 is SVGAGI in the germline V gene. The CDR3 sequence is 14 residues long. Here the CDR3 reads CASSPMGRNTEAFF. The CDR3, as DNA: TGTGCCAGCAGCCCCATGGGCAGGAACACTGAAGCTTTCTTT.

The DNA of the CDR3 is TGTGCCAGCAGCGTACAGGGGTGGACTGAAGCTTTCTTT. It codes for CASSVQGWTEAFF. J is TRBJ1-1 and V is TRBV2; the match to TRBD1 covers 7 bases. Losses at the gene ends were 6 bases for V and 5 bases for J; bases not matched to a gene: 6. Germline V CDR1 and CDR2: SNHLY, FYNNEI. This CDR3 has 13 amino acids.

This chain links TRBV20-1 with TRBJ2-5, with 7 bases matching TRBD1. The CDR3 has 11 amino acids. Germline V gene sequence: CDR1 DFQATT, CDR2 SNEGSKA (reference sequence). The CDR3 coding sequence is TGCAGGATAACAGGGGATTGGACCCAGTACTTC. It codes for CRITGDWTQYF.

The CDR3 region has the DNA TGTGCCAGCAGTGGACTAGCGGTGTTCACCGGGGAGCTGTTTTTT. Translation: CASSGLAVFTGELFF. The chain employs TRBV6-6 and TRBJ2-2, with 10 bases that match TRBD2. The CDR3 is 15 residues long. With V trimmed by 5 bases and J by 4 bases, 4 bases remained unmatched. Germline loops: CDR1 MNHNY, CDR2 SVGAGI (reference sequence).

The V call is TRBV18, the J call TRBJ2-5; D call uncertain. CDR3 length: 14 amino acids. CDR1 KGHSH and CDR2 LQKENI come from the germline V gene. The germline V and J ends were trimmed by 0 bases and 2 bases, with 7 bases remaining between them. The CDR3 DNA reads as TGTGCCAGCTCACCACCGTCCATGCAAGAGACCCAGTACTTC. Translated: CASSPPSMQETQYF. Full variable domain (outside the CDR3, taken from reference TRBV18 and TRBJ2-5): NAGVMQNPRHLVRRRGQEARLRCSPMKGHSHVYWYRQLPEEGLKFMVYLQKENIIDESGMPKERFSAEFPKEGPSILRIQQVVRGDSAAYFCASSPPSMQETQYFGPGTRLLVL.

CDR3 sequence: CASTQLAGSYEQYF. The CDR3 coding sequence is TGTGCCAGCACCCAGCTAGCGGGGAGCTACGAGCAGTACTTC. The rearrangement links TRBV7-9 to TRBJ2-7, with 9 bases matching TRBD2. This CDR3 has 14 amino acids. Germline lookup yields CDR1 SEHNR and CDR2 FQNEAQ (reference sequence). With 7 bases clipped from V and 3 bases from J, the junction kept 7 bases outside the gene matches.

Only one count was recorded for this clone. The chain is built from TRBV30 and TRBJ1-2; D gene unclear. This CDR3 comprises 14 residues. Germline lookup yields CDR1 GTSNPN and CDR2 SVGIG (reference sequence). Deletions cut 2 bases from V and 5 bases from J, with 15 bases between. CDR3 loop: CAWSPQSGPYGYTF. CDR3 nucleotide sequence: TGTGCCTGGAGTCCGCAGTCGGGTCCTTATGGCTACACCTTC.

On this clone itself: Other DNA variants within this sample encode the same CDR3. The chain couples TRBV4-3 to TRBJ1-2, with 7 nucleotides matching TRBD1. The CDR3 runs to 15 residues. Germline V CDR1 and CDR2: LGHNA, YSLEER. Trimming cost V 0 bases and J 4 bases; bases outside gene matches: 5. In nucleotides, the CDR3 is TGCGCCAGCAGCCAAGATCCCGGGACAGCCTATGGCTACACCTTC. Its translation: CASSQDPGTAYGYTF.

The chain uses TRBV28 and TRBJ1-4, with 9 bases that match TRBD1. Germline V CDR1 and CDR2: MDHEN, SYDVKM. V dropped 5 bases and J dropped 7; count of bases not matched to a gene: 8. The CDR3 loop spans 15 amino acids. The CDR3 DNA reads TGTGCCAGCAGTCCCCCGGGACAGGGAGGTGAAAAACTGTTTTTT. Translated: CASSPPGQGGEKLFF.

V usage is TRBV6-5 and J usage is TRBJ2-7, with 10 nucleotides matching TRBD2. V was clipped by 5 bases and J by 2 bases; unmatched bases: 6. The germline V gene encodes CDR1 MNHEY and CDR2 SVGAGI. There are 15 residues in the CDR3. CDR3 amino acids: CASSTSSGSAYEQYF. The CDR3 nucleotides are TGTGCCAGCAGTACATCTAGCGGGAGCGCCTACGAGCAGTACTTC.

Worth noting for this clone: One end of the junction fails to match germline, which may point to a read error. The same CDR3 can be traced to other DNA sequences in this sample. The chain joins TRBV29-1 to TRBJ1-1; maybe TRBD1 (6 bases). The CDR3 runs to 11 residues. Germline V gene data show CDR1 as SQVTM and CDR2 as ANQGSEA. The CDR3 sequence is CSVGTPTEAFF. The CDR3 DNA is TGCAGTGTTGGGACACCCACTGAAGCTTTCTTT.

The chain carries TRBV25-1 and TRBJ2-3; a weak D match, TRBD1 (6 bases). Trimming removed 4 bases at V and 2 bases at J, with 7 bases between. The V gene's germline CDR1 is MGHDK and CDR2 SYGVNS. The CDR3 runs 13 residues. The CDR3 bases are TGTGCCAGCAGTGGGGACAACACAGATACGCAGTATTTT. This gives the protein CASSGDNTDTQYF. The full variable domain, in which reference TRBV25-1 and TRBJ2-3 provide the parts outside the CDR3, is EADIYQTPRYLVIGTGKKITLECSQTMGHDKMYWYQQDPGMELHLIHYSYGVNSTEKGDLSSESTVSRIRTEHFPLTLESARPSHTSQYLCASSGDNTDTQYFGPGTRLTVL.

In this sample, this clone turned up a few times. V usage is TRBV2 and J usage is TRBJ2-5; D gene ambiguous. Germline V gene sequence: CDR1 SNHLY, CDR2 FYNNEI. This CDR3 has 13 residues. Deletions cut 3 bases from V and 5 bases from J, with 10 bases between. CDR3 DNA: TGTGCCAGCAGTGATCCTTTTCGGGAGACCCAGTACTTC. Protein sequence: CASSDPFRETQYF.

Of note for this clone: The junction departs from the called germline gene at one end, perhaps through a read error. The CDR3 sequence: CASSMSRDRNTETFF. In nucleotides, the CDR3 is TGTGCCAGTAGTATGTCCCGGGACAGAAACACTGAAACTTTCTTT. This chain uses TRBV19 with TRBJ1-1; TRBD1 matches 7 bases. The germline gives CDR1 LNHDA, CDR2 SQIVND (reference sequence). CDR3 length equals 15 residues.

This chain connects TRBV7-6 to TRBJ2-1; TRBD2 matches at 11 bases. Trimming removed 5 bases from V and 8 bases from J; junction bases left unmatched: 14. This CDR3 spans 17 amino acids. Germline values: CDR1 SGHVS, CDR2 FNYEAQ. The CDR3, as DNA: TGTGCCAGCAGCGCGCAAAATAGCGGGAGGGCAAACGATGAGCAGTTCTTC. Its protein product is CASSAQNSGRANDEQFF.

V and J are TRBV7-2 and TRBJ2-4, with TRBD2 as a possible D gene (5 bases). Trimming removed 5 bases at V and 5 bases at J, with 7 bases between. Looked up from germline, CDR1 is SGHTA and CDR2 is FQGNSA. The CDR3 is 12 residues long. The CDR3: CASSRTQNIQYF. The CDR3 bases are TGTGCCAGCAGCCGGACTCAAAACATTCAGTACTTC. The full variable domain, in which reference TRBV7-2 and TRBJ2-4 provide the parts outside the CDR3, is GAGVSQSPSNKVTEKGKDVELRCDPISGHTALYWYRQSLGQGLEFLIYFQGNSAPDKSGLPSDRFSAERTGGSVSTLTIQRTQQEDSAVYLCASSRTQNIQYFGAGTRLSVL.

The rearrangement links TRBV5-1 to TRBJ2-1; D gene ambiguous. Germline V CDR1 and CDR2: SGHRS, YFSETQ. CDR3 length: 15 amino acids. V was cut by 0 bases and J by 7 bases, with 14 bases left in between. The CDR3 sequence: CASSLAPKTSNEQFF. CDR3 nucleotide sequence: TGCGCCAGCAGCTTGGCACCTAAAACTTCTAATGAGCAGTTCTTC.

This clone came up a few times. The CDR3 sequence: CSVDGLQETQYF. The CDR3 DNA follows: TGCAGCGTCGATGGACTGCAAGAGACCCAGTACTTC. The chain carries TRBV29-1 and TRBJ2-5, with D perhaps matching TRBD2 (5 bases). Germline V CDR1 and CDR2: SQVTM, ANQGSEA. There are 12 residues in the CDR3. V was trimmed by 6 bases and J by 2 bases, leaving 10 bases between them.

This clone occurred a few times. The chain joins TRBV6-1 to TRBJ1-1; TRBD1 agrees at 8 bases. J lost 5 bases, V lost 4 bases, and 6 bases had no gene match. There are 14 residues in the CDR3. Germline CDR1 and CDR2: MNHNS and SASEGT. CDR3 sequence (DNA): TGTGCCAGCAGTGGGAACAGGGGGAGGACTGAAGCTTTCTTT. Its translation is CASSGNRGRTEAFF.

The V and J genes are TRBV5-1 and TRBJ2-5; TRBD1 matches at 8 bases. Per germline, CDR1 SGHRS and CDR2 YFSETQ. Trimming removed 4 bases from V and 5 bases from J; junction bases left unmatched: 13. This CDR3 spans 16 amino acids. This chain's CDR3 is CASSQARTGSRETQYF. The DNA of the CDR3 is TGCGCCAGCAGCCAAGCCCGGACAGGGAGCAGGGAGACCCAGTACTTC.

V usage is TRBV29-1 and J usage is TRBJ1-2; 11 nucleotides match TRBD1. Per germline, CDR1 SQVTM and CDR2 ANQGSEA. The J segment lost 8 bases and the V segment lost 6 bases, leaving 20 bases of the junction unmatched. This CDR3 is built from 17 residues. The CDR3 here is CSVRQYSQPGQGGGYTF. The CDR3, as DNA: TGCAGCGTCAGACAATATAGTCAACCGGGACAGGGGGGAGGCTACACCTTC.

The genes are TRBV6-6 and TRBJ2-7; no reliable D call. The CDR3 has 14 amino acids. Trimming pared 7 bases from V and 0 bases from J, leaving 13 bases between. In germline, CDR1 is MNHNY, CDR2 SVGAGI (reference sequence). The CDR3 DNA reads TGTGCCAGCACCACGACGACTCGCTCCTACGAGCAGTACTTC. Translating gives CASTTTTRSYEQYF.

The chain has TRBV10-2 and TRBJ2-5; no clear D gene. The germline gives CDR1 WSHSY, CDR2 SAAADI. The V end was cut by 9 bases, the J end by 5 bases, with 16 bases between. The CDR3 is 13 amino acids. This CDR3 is CARRYRSRETQYF. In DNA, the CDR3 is TGCGCCAGGAGATACAGATCCAGGGAGACCCAGTACTTC.

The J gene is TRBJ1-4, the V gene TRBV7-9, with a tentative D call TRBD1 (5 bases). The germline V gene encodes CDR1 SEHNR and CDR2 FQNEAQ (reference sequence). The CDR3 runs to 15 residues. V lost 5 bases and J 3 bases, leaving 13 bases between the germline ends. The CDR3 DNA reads TGTGCCAGCAGCCCCGGGGCGGGAGCTAATGAAAAACTGTTTTTT. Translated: CASSPGAGANEKLFF. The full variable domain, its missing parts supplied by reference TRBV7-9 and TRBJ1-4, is DTGVSQNPRHKITKRGQNVTFRCDPISEHNRLYWYRQTLGQGPEFLTYFQNEAQLEKSRLLSDRFSAERPKGSFSTLEIQRTEQGDSAMYLCASSPGAGANEKLFFGSGTQLSVL.

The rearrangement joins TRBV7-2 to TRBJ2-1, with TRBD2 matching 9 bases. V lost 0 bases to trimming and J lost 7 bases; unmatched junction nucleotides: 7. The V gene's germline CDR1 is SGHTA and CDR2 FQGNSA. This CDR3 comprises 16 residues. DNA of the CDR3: TGTGCCAGCAGCTTAGCCGAGCGGGAGGCCCTTAATGAGCAGTTCTTC. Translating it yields CASSLAEREALNEQFF.

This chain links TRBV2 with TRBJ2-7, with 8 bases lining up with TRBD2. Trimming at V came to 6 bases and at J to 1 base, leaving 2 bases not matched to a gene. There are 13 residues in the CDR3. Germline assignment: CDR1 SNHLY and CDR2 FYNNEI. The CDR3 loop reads CASRSSGSYEQYF. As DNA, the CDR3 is TGTGCCAGCAGATCTAGCGGGTCCTACGAGCAGTACTTC.